This entry concerns a single T cell receptor (beta chain). Its antigen remains unknown. This entry is derived from a study of T-cell memory formation after mild COVID-19. Across the whole study: Across donors, TCR clusters were largely donor specific. Study findings and constraints: In pre-infection memory, a portion of responding clones appeared, which suggested that cross-reactive memory joined. CD8+ contracting clones occupied EMRA, while CD4+ ones occupied mainly CM and EM.

A 5'RACE reaction primed in the constant segment made cDNA libraries of TCR alpha and TCR beta, and these carried sample barcodes and UMIs. MiXCR, applied by TCRdb to the 5' RACE reads, yields one record per CDR3 protein. This table holds hundreds of thousands of distinct CDR3 sequences, around 25% found once. CDR1 and CDR2 from the germline V gene are MNHEY and SVGAGI. The CDR3 is 15 residues long. V lost 2 bases and J lost 0, with 8 bases in between. The TCR was taken from an adult woman who had mild COVID-19 (a few samples of this study predate the infection). Cell type and time point are not known. This rearrangement joins TRBV6-5 to TRBJ1-3; TRBD1 is a possible D gene (5 bases). Sequencing used PBMCs or a T cell subset sorted from them (not recorded which). This chain's CDR3 is CASSYGGSSGNTIYF. CDR3 nucleotide sequence: TGTGCCAGCAGTTACGGGGGATCCTCTGGAAACACCATATATTTT.